This TCR beta chain was sequenced for a study of T cell responses to AZD1222 COVID-19 vaccine. Study at large: Pooled samples include second doses given at about 4 or 12 weeks. Findings of the study overall: The donors showed a predominance of white British ancestry and of females, with possible underestimation of clonal diversity. Baseline testing showed seropositivity in only a handful of AZD1222 recipients.

The CDR3 has 13 amino acids. CDR1 SGHRS and CDR2 YFSETQ come from the germline V gene. Trimming cost V 4 bases and J 4 bases; bases outside gene matches: 3. Notes on this clone: Its target is unknown.

Libraries were prepared by immunoSEQ multiplex PCR; TCRdb keeps only in-frame clonotypes and omits some of them. The sample holds about 120,000 clones, about nine tenths seen once. The chain combines TRBV5-1 with TRBJ1-2; TRBD1 matches 8 bases. The source of this sequence is an adult in good health. The sequencing used peripheral blood, collected on day 0 of AZD1222 vaccination. In DNA, the CDR3 is TGCGCCAGCAGCAACAGGGGGGGCTATGGCTACACCTTC. Its translation: CASSNRGGYGYTF.